This TCR beta chain is drawn from a study of glioma-infiltrating T cells. The study, taken as a whole, reports: Tissue-blood divergence was below expectation in non-neoplastic patients, above in gliomas.

Using RNA template, CDR3s of TCR alpha and beta were amplified with iRepertoire arm-PCR. For one-step reverse transcription and amplification, roughly 85-450 ng of tissue mRNA or PBMC total RNA was used. Using its own MiXCR run on the multiplex PCR reads, TCRdb lists one record per CDR3 protein. This sample yields about 130,000 distinct CDR3 sequences, of which roughly 24% are seen a single time; roughly 15% belongs to the top ten. Germline assignment: CDR1 KGHSH and CDR2 LQKENI. Between the trimmed V and J ends, which lost 2 bases and 3 bases, there was a span of 13 bases. The CDR3 is 15 amino acids. As for this clonotype: Antigen specificity is unknown.

This TCR derives from a human donor with low-grade glioma or glioblastoma, undergoing nonglioma brain surgery, or in good health (not recorded which). The sample consisted of glioma tissue, nonneoplastic brain tissue, or PBMCs (not recorded which). The chain joins TRBV18 to TRBJ1-1; D gene unclear. The DNA of the CDR3 is TGTGCCAGCTCACCATACGGGGTATGGGACACTGAAGCTTTCTTT. It yields the protein CASSPYGVWDTEAFF. Variable domain in full (rest from reference TRBV18 and TRBJ1-1): NAGVMQNPRHLVRRRGQEARLRCSPMKGHSHVYWYRQLPEEGLKFMVYLQKENIIDESGMPKERFSAEFPKEGPSILRIQQVVRGDSAAYFCASSPYGVWDTEAFFGQGTRLTVV.